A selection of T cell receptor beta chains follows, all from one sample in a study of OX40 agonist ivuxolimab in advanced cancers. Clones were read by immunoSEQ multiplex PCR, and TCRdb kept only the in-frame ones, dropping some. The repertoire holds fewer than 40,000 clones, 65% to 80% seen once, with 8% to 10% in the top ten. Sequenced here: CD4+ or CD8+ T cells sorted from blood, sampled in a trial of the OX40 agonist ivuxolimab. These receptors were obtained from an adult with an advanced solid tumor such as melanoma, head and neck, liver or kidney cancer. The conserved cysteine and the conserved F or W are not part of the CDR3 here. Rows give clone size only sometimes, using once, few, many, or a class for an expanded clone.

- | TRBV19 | ASRRDSSGGANTGELF
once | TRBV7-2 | ASSFDTTNEKLF
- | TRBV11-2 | ASSLGMTVLH
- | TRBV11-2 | ASSLLLIGPRNEQY
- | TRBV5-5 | ASSLEGNSGYT
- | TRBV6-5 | ASQGLTYGYT
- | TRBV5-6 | ASSIYNEQF
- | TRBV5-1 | ASSPGGSGRDTQY
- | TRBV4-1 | ASSYQGGTEAF
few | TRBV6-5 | ASTNALLEGYT
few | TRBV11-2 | ASSFRTGNNEKLF
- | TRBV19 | ASSRQEGTEAF
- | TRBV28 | ASSLPGAGANVLT
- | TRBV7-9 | ASSSHPPTDTIY
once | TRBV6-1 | ASSGLPPGTGGSEQY
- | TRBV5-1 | ASSSGEAAPLH
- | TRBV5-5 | ASSLDSNTYNEQF
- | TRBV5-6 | ASSLAGASTDTQY
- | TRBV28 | ASMGGVFAGNTIY
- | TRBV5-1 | ASSTQGEKLF
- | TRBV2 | ASTPQGIGYEQY
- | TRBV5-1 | ASSPGGVLGEKLF
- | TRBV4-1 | ASSPAGGNTGELF
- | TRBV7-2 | ASSSLACTYEQY
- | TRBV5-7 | ASSQRLSLRSPHDEQY